The 18 T cell receptor beta chains listed next were all sequenced from one sample in a study of CD8+ T cells in alopecia areata. It was cDNA, reverse transcribed from extracted RNA, that served as the sequencing template. Repertoires were generated with immunoSEQ multiplex PCR, while TCRdb's copy carries only in-frame clones and drops some. The sample lists 150,000 to 200,000 clones, approximately 65% seen once, with about an eighth in the top ten. The material was CD8+ T cells sorted from blood, obtained at week 0. The receptors shown here come from a human donor with alopecia areata.

V gene TRBV5-6 combines with J gene TRBJ2-5; no clear D gene. The CDR3 has 14 residues. CDR1 is SGHDT, CDR2 YYEEEE, per germline. The V and J ends lost 2 bases and 2 bases respectively, with 10 bases between them. CDR3 sequence: CASSFNPDQETQYF. CDR3 DNA: TGTGCCAGCAGCTTCAATCCAGATCAAGAGACCCAGTACTTC.

The chain links TRBV30 to TRBJ1-1, with D perhaps matching TRBD1 (5 bases). The germline V gene encodes CDR1 GTSNPN and CDR2 SVGIG (reference sequence). The V gene lost 2 bases and the J gene lost 1 base, with 11 bases spanning the gap. This CDR3 is 14 amino acids long. The CDR3 bases are TGTGCCTGGAGTAAGACGGGGGGGAACACTGAAGCTTTCTTT. Protein product: CAWSKTGGNTEAFF. The variable domain in full, with the rest retrieved from reference TRBV30 and TRBJ1-1, is SQTIHQWPATLVQPVGSPLSLECTVEGTSNPNLYWYRQAAGRGLQLLFYSVGIGQISSEVPQNLSASRPQDRQFILSSKKLLLSDSGFYLCAWSKTGGNTEAFFGQGTRLTVV.

This chain uses TRBV7-8 with TRBJ1-5; D might be TRBD1 (5 bases). The CDR3 loop spans 15 amino acids. With 3 bases removed from V and 4 bases from J, the gap between germline ends came to 13 bases. Germline V gene lookup returns CDR1 SGHVS and CDR2 FQNEAQ. The CDR3 spells CASSLQGWENQPQHF. Written as DNA, the CDR3 is TGTGCCAGCAGCTTGCAGGGTTGGGAGAATCAGCCCCAGCATTTT.

The rearrangement joins TRBV5-4 to TRBJ2-7, with a possible D match to TRBD2 (5 bases). This CDR3 is built from 13 residues. CDR1 is SGHNT, CDR2 YYREEE, per germline (reference sequence). The germline V and J ends were trimmed by 9 bases and 3 bases, with 16 bases remaining between them. CDR3 nucleotides: TGTGCCACTCGTGGGGAGCGGTACTACGAGCAGTACTTC. Translated, it gives CATRGERYYEQYF.

The rearrangement uses TRBV29-1 and TRBJ1-4; TRBD1 is a possible D gene (6 bases). The CDR3 has 13 residues. Germline V gene sequence: CDR1 SQVTM, CDR2 ANQGSEA. V was trimmed by 6 bases and J by 3 bases, leaving 11 bases between them. The CDR3 is CSVGDISNEKLFF. The DNA of the CDR3 is TGCAGCGTCGGGGACATCTCTAATGAAAAACTGTTTTTT.

Comment on this clone: At one end, the junction sequence differs from germline, possibly due to a read error. Here the CDR3 DNA reads TGTGCCAGCAGCGAAGGGACAGGTAATAGCAATCAGCCCCAGCATTTT. This encodes CASSEGTGNSNQPQHF. The rearrangement joins TRBV6-1 to TRBJ1-5; 8 bases are a match to TRBD1. The CDR3 length is 16 residues. Germline CDR1 MNHNS, CDR2 SASEGT.

This chain links TRBV29-1 with TRBJ2-2; D might be TRBD2 (6 bases). Per the germline V gene, CDR1 is SQVTM and CDR2 is ANQGSEA. V dropped 2 bases and J dropped 6 bases, with 16 bases sitting between them. This CDR3 has 15 residues. The CDR3 DNA is TGCAGCGTTGAATTCGGGACTTCTCCCCCCGGGGAGCTGTTTTTT. It codes for CSVEFGTSPPGELFF.

The chain carries TRBV5-1 and TRBJ1-5; tentative D call: TRBD1 (5 bases). The germline CDR1 and CDR2 sequences are SGHRS and YFSETQ. The length of the CDR3 is 14 residues. V lost 4 bases and J 8 bases, leaving 16 bases between the germline ends. CDR3 sequence (DNA): TGCGCCAGCAGCCAACGGGGACCCGGAGAGCCCCAGCATTTT. Protein product: CASSQRGPGEPQHF.

The chain uses TRBV11-1 and TRBJ2-5, with D tentatively TRBD1 (6 bases). The length of the CDR3 is 16 residues. CDR1 and CDR2 (germline): SGHAT, FQDESV (reference sequence). V was shortened by 5 bases and J by 4 bases, with 20 bases between the two germline ends. This CDR3 reads CASSRQGLQVVETQYF. Written as DNA, the CDR3 is TGTGCCAGCAGCCGGCAGGGGCTGCAGGTGGTAGAGACCCAGTACTTC.

The rearrangement joins TRBV5-6 to TRBJ2-7; 7 bases map to TRBD1. With 5 bases clipped from V and 1 base from J, the junction kept 3 bases outside the gene matches. CDR1 is SGHDT and CDR2 is YYEEEE in the germline V gene. This CDR3 has 13 amino acids. The CDR3 loop is CASRVQGSYEQYF. CDR3 nucleotides: TGTGCCAGCAGGGTACAGGGGTCCTACGAGCAGTACTTC. Based on the CDR3 plus reference TRBV5-6 and TRBJ2-7, the full variable domain is DAGVTQSPTHLIKTRGQQVTLRCSPKSGHDTVSWYQQALGQGPQFIFQYYEEEERQRGNFPDRFSGHQFPNYSSELNVNALLLGDSALYLCASRVQGSYEQYFGPGTRLTVT.

This chain joins TRBV4-1 and TRBJ1-5, with D tentatively TRBD1 (6 bases). V was trimmed by 1 base and J by 6 bases, leaving 16 bases between them. Germline CDR1 MGHRA, CDR2 YSYEKL. This CDR3 is built from 16 residues. This CDR3 is CASSQVPGGMGQPQHF. In nucleotides, the CDR3 is TGCGCCAGCAGCCAAGTGCCCGGGGGCATGGGTCAGCCCCAGCATTTT.

The rearrangement uses TRBV2 and TRBJ2-1, with D maybe TRBD2 (6 bases). Germline CDR1 and CDR2: SNHLY and FYNNEI. This CDR3 comprises 13 residues. V gave up 7 bases and J gave up 5 bases, with 12 bases separating them. The chain's CDR3 is CASIGTGNNEQFF. The CDR3 nucleotides are TGTGCCAGCATTGGGACTGGTAACAATGAGCAGTTCTTC. The variable domain in full, with the rest retrieved from reference TRBV2 and TRBJ2-1, is EPEVTQTPSHQVTQMGQEVILRCVPISNHLYFYWYRQILGQKVEFLVSFYNNEISEKSEIFDDQFSVERPDGSNFTLKIRSTKLEDSAMYFCASIGTGNNEQFFGPGTRLTVL.

V is TRBV7-9 and J is TRBJ2-7; 14 nucleotides agree with TRBD2. V was pared by 5 bases and J by 5 bases, with 5 bases of the junction left unmatched. This CDR3 is built from 15 residues. Germline CDR1 is SEHNR and CDR2 is FQNEAQ (reference sequence). The CDR3 coding sequence is TGTGCCAGCAGCACCCGACTAGCGGGGGGGCACGAGCAGTACTTC. Protein product: CASSTRLAGGHEQYF.

This clone was seen only once. The chain carries TRBV7-8 and TRBJ2-1; TRBD2 agrees at 9 bases. With 1 base clipped from V and 5 bases from J, the junction kept 6 bases outside the gene matches. Germline assignment: CDR1 SGHVS and CDR2 FQNEAQ. The CDR3 runs 16 residues. The CDR3 sequence is CASSLGLAGNHNEQFF. In nucleotides, the CDR3 is TGTGCCAGCAGCTTAGGTCTAGCGGGGAACCACAATGAGCAGTTCTTC.

The chain carries TRBV7-6 and TRBJ2-6; unclear D gene. This CDR3 region has 16 residues. From germline, CDR1 is SGHVS and CDR2 FNYEAQ. V was shortened by 1 base and J by 0 bases, with 7 bases between the two germline ends. The CDR3 is CASSLGAFSGANVLTF. CDR3 coding DNA: TGTGCCAGCAGCTTAGGCGCGTTCTCTGGGGCCAACGTCCTGACTTTC.

V gene TRBV10-2 combines with J gene TRBJ1-2; D is uncertain. CDR1 and CDR2 (germline): WSHSY, SAAADI. This CDR3 region has 14 residues. The V end was cut by 0 bases, the J end by 1 base, with 6 bases between. The CDR3 sequence is CASSESTDNYGYTF. As DNA, the CDR3 is TGCGCCAGCAGTGAGTCTACGGATAACTATGGCTACACCTTC.

This clone turned up a few times. This chain joins TRBV2 and TRBJ2-1, with D tentatively TRBD2 (6 bases). The V end was cut by 6 bases, the J end by 3 bases, with 6 bases between. Germline V gene lookup returns CDR1 SNHLY and CDR2 FYNNEI. This CDR3 region has 12 residues. DNA for the CDR3: TGTGCCAGCAGGCGGGACTACAATGAGCAGTTCTTC. Its translation: CASRRDYNEQFF.

The table lists this clone with a few counts. V gene TRBV7-9 combines with J gene TRBJ1-6; D call uncertain. CDR1 is SEHNR, CDR2 FQNEAQ, per germline (reference sequence). The CDR3 is 14 amino acids. The germline V and J ends were trimmed by 11 bases and 0 bases, with 11 bases remaining between them. CDR3 loop: CAVAESSYNSPLHF. CDR3 sequence (DNA): TGTGCCGTTGCCGAGAGCTCCTATAATTCACCCCTCCACTTT.